These 9 T cell receptor beta chains were sequenced from one sample in a study of blood T cell repertoires in COVID-19. Sequencing used immunoSEQ multiplex PCR; TCRdb keeps in-frame clones, though not all of them. The table records about 400,000 clones, more than 80% of them present only once. What was sequenced was peripheral blood. These receptors were taken from a man aged 35-49 years with acute or convalescent COVID-19.

The chain recombines TRBV18 with TRBJ1-3; D remains unclear. V was clipped by 5 bases and J by 0 bases, with 8 bases between them. The CDR3 runs 14 residues. In germline, CDR1 is KGHSH, CDR2 LQKENI. As DNA, the CDR3 is TGTGCCAGCTCATCGGGAACCTCTGGAAACACCATATATTTT. Encoded protein: CASSSGTSGNTIYF.

The rearrangement joins TRBV28 to TRBJ1-4, with 8 positions matching TRBD1. The junction had 5 bases not matched to a gene; V was cut back by 8 bases and J by 0 bases. This CDR3 has 15 residues. Looked up from germline, CDR1 is MDHEN and CDR2 is SYDVKM. The CDR3 loop is CASGGQVTTNEKLFF. Here the CDR3 DNA reads TGTGCCAGCGGGGGACAGGTGACAACTAATGAAAAACTGTTTTTT.

In its sample, this clone was seen a few times. This sequence joins TRBV5-1 and TRBJ1-4, with 9 positions matching TRBD1. CDR3 length: 15 amino acids. Germline loops: CDR1 SGHRS, CDR2 YFSETQ. V lost 5 bases to trimming and J lost 6 bases; unmatched junction nucleotides: 8. The CDR3 protein is CASRDTGGIDEKLFF. The CDR3 bases are TGCGCCAGCAGGGATACAGGGGGCATCGATGAAAAACTGTTTTTT.

The gene calls are TRBV2 and TRBJ2-7, with 9 bases lining up with TRBD2. The CDR3 has 13 amino acids. J gave up 4 bases and V 11 bases, and 9 bases lay outside the gene matches. CDR1 is SNHLY, CDR2 FYNNEI, per germline. CDR3 DNA: TGTGCCGGAAATAGCGGGGGCGGGTACGAGCAGTACTTC. Its protein is CAGNSGGGYEQYF.

The chain combines TRBV28 with TRBJ1-5; D may be TRBD1 (5 bases). From germline, CDR1 is MDHEN and CDR2 SYDVKM. CDR3 size: 18 residues. The ends were cut back, 5 bases at V and 0 bases at J, with 20 bases in the middle. The CDR3 is CASSRGYRKEYSNQPQHF. The CDR3 DNA reads TGTGCCAGCAGTCGGGGGTACAGAAAAGAATATAGCAATCAGCCCCAGCATTTT.

The chain combines TRBV3-1 (or the pseudogene TRBV3-2) with TRBJ1-4; no clear D. The germline CDR1 and CDR2 sequences are LGHDT and YNNKEL (reference sequence). CDR3 length: 14 residues. Trimming stripped 4 bases from V and 8 bases from J, with 14 bases between. The CDR3 region has the DNA TGTGCCAGCAGCCCTGCGGCCAACGGCGAAAAACTGTTTTTT. It translates to CASSPAANGEKLFF.

The rearrangement joins TRBV13 to TRBJ2-5; tentative D call: TRBD2 (6 bases). The CDR3 is made up of 14 amino acids. Per germline, CDR1 PRHDT and CDR2 FYEKMQ (reference sequence). V lost 3 bases and J 5 bases, leaving 13 bases between the germline ends. The CDR3, as DNA: TGTGCCAGCAGCTTCGCCAGGGAGGTGGAGACCCAGTACTTC. Translating gives CASSFAREVETQYF. The variable domain in full, with the rest retrieved from reference TRBV13 and TRBJ2-5, is AAGVIQSPRHLIKEKRETATLKCYPIPRHDTVYWYQQGPGQDPQFLISFYEKMQSDKGSIPDRFSAQQFSDYHSELNMSSLELGDSALYFCASSFAREVETQYFGPGTRLLVL.

The rearrangement links TRBV19 to TRBJ2-5; a possible D gene is TRBD2 (5 bases). CDR1 and CDR2 (germline): LNHDA, SQIVND (reference sequence). The CDR3 extends over 13 amino acids. The V end lost 3 bases, the J end lost 6 bases, and 11 bases lay between the germline ends. CDR3 nucleotide sequence: TGTGCCAGTAGTATTGCGGGCTTAAAGACCCAGTACTTC. Translating it yields CASSIAGLKTQYF.

V gene TRBV7-9 combines with J gene TRBJ2-1; 7 nucleotides align to TRBD1. V was clipped by 1 base and J by 6 bases; unmatched bases: 3. In germline, CDR1 is SEHNR, CDR2 FQNEAQ (reference sequence). CDR3 length: 14 amino acids. DNA for the CDR3: TGTGCCAGCAGCTTAGTCACAGGGGTCAATGAGCAGTTCTTC. It encodes CASSLVTGVNEQFF.